The 20 T cell receptor beta chains given below trace back to one sample, sequenced in a study of molecular identifiers for immune sequencing clone quantification. TCRdb fed the PCR reads into MiXCR, producing one record per CDR3 protein. The sample yields approximately 500,000 distinct CDR3 sequences, around 23% seen once. Sequenced input: naive CD8+ T cells from blood, with Jurkat cell RNA spiked in. Regarding subset: FACS-sorted CD8+CD4-CCR7+CD45RA+ naive T cells. These TCRs come from a human donor in good health. Some libraries in this study had Jurkat cell RNA spiked in.

The rearrangement joins TRBV4-1 to TRBJ1-4, with TRBD1 matching 10 bases. Looked up from germline, CDR1 is MGHRA and CDR2 is YSYEKL. The trim removed 0 bases at V and 8 bases at J, leaving 3 bases unmatched. There are 15 residues in the CDR3. Written as DNA, the CDR3 is TGCGCCAGCAGCCAAGAAGGACAGGGGGTGGAAAAACTGTTTTTT. As protein: CASSQEGQGVEKLFF.

A single count supports this clonotype. Relative to the germline gene, one junction end is altered; a read error may explain this. The chain carries TRBV24-1 and TRBJ2-2, with TRBD2 matching 8 bases. Germline V lookup: CDR1 KGHDR, CDR2 SFDVKD. The CDR3 runs to 19 residues. CDR3 region: CVTSDTPPGGRYFTGELFF. The CDR3 DNA sequence: TGTGTCACCAGTGATACGCCTCCCGGCGGGAGGTATTTTACCGGGGAGCTGTTTTTT.

Turning to this clonotype: The junction and the germline gene differ at one end; a read error may be behind it. The CDR3 sequence: CASSIPGLNQPQQF. The CDR3 region has the DNA TGTGCCAGTAGTATTCCGGGGCTGAATCAGCCCCAGCAGTTT. The chain couples TRBV19 to TRBJ1-5; D is perhaps TRBD1 (5 bases). CDR1 LNHDA and CDR2 SQIVND come from the germline V gene (reference sequence). The CDR3 sequence is 14 residues long.

To note about this clonotype: Being one base from a much bigger clone, this may be a read error. The chain links TRBV7-6 to TRBJ1-5, with no clear D. V lost 5 bases to trimming and J lost 6 bases, with 14 bases between them. CDR1 and CDR2 (germline): SGHVS, FNYEAQ. The CDR3 is 14 residues long. The CDR3 region is CASSLRLSGQPQHF. The CDR3 DNA reads as TGTGCCAGCAGCCTAAGGTTGTCGGGTCAGCCCCAGCATTTT.

In its sample, this clonotype was seen many times. The J gene is TRBJ2-7, the V gene TRBV29-1; 8 nucleotides agree with TRBD2. This CDR3 region has 14 residues. CDR1 is SQVTM and CDR2 is ANQGSEA in the germline V gene. The ends lost 0 bases at V and 6 bases at J; junction bases unmatched: 7. CDR3 residues: CSVEDLAGVSEQYF. The CDR3 DNA sequence: TGCAGCGTTGAAGATCTAGCGGGCGTGAGCGAGCAGTACTTC.

The chain carries TRBV7-9 and TRBJ2-3; 7 positions agree with TRBD1. J lost 5 bases, V lost 7 bases, and 15 bases had no gene match. The CDR3 has 16 amino acids. Germline V gene data show CDR1 as SEHNR and CDR2 as FQNEAQ (reference sequence). The DNA of the CDR3 is TGTGCCAGCATTGAGCTCGGGACAGCCTTTTTAGATACGCAGTATTTT. It encodes CASIELGTAFLDTQYF.

This clonotype has ten or more counts. V gene TRBV7-9 combines with J gene TRBJ1-1; 7 nucleotides line up with TRBD1. The CDR3 consists of 16 residues. Germline lookup yields CDR1 SEHNR and CDR2 FQNEAQ (reference sequence). The V segment lost 1 base and the J segment 0 bases; nucleotides outside the gene matches: 5. The CDR3 is CASSLGEGAMNTEAFF. The CDR3 region has the DNA TGTGCCAGCAGCTTAGGGGAGGGGGCCATGAACACTGAAGCTTTCTTT.

This clonotype was picked up a small number of times. The chain joins TRBV29-1 to TRBJ1-2, with TRBD1 matching over 7 bases. V shed 3 bases, J shed 2 bases, and the junction held 3 bases outside the gene matches. The CDR3 runs to 13 residues. Looked up from germline, CDR1 is SQVTM and CDR2 is ANQGSEA. CDR3 sequence: CSVELQGNYGYTF. CDR3 nucleotide sequence: TGCAGCGTTGAGTTACAGGGGAACTATGGCTACACCTTC.

With respect to this clonotype: A much larger clone differs by one base, so this may be a read error. The chain couples TRBV29-1 to TRBJ1-2; 8 positions match TRBD1. Trimming at V came to 4 bases and at J to 3 bases, leaving 7 bases not matched to a gene. The CDR3 contains 14 residues. Germline lookup yields CDR1 SQVTM and CDR2 ANQGSEA. The CDR3 nucleotides are TGCAGCGTTGTGTGGCCAGGGGGCGACTATGGCTACACCTTC. Amino acids: CSVVWPGGDYGYTF.

With regard to this clonotype: This could be a read error, since a much larger clone is one nucleotide away. This chain joins TRBV4-1 and TRBJ2-7; the D call may be TRBD1 or TRBD2 (5 bases each). The CDR3 sequence is 14 residues long. The germline CDR1 and CDR2 sequences are MGHRA and YSYEKL. CDR3 nucleotide sequence: TGCGCCGGCAGCCAGGGACGGACCTCCTACGAGCAGTACTTC. Its protein is CAGSQGRTSYEQYF.

The chain combines TRBV9 with TRBJ2-2; 8 positions agree with TRBD1. This CDR3 is 14 amino acids long. The germline V gene encodes CDR1 SGDLS and CDR2 YYNGEE. The V and J ends lost 4 bases and 6 bases, in that order; junction bases with no gene match: 5. The CDR3 is CASSTQTGAGELFF. The CDR3 bases are TGTGCCAGCAGCACCCAGACAGGGGCCGGGGAGCTGTTTTTT.

The genes are TRBV6-5 and TRBJ2-5; no definite D call. The CDR3 totals 19 residues. Germline CDR1 MNHEY, CDR2 SVGAGI. Trimming left V 5 bases short and J 0 bases short, with 25 bases between. The CDR3 nucleotides are TGTGCCAGCAGTCCCGCCCTACCACAATTCAAGAAAAACCAAGAGACCCAGTACTTC. Protein: CASSPALPQFKKNQETQYF.

The rearrangement joins TRBV5-6 to TRBJ2-5, with D perhaps matching TRBD2 (6 bases). The germline V gene has CDR1 SGHDT and CDR2 YYEEEE. V lost 4 bases and J 2 bases, leaving 24 bases between the germline ends. This CDR3 has 18 amino acids. In DNA, the CDR3 is TGTGCCAGCAGCCACGCGGCGGGGTTGGACTACGGACAAGAGACCCAGTACTTC. Its protein is CASSHAAGLDYGQETQYF.

J is TRBJ2-2 and V is TRBV7-9; possibly TRBD2 for D (5 bases). With 5 bases removed from V and 5 bases from J, the gap between germline ends came to 18 bases. This CDR3 comprises 16 residues. Germline assignment: CDR1 SEHNR and CDR2 FQNEAQ (reference sequence). DNA of the CDR3: TGTGCCAGCAGCCTAGATGCGGGTGGCCATACCGGGGAGCTGTTTTTT. This sequence encodes CASSLDAGGHTGELFF.

This clonotype showed up many times. The rearrangement joins TRBV28 to TRBJ2-3; a possible D gene is TRBD1 (5 bases). Trimming took 3 bases from V and 14 from J, leaving 21 bases between them. CDR1 and CDR2 (germline): MDHEN, SYDVKM. There are 14 residues in the CDR3. CDR3 nucleotides: TGTGCCAGCAGTTTGGGGCACGGACCCGACCTTCGGTATTTT. Protein: CASSLGHGPDLRYF.

In regard to this clonotype: A read error may be the cause here, since a much bigger clone is one base away. The chain joins TRBV7-9 to TRBJ1-1; D may be TRBD1 (6 bases). The germline gives CDR1 SEHNR, CDR2 FQNEAQ (reference sequence). The CDR3 is 15 amino acids. For the CDR3, the DNA is TGTGCCAGCAGCTCCAACAGGGTTATGAACGCTGAAGCTTTCTTT. It encodes CASSSNRVMNAEAFF.

Details on this clonotype: A much larger clone differs by one base, so this may be a read error. The chain carries TRBV6-1 and TRBJ2-7; D uncertain. This CDR3 region has 10 residues. Germline lookup yields CDR1 MNHNS and CDR2 SASEGT. CDR3 bases: TGTGCCAGCAGGGGCTACAAGCAGTACTTC. This sequence encodes CASRGYKQYF.

With regard to this clonotype: With a much larger clone just one base away, this may be a read error. V usage is TRBV5-1 and J usage is TRBJ2-3, with D possibly being TRBD1 or TRBD2 (5 bases each). Deletions cut 2 bases from V and 10 bases from J, with 17 bases between. Per the germline V gene, CDR1 is SGHRS and CDR2 is YFSETQ. CDR3 length: 14 amino acids. The CDR3 DNA reads as TGCGCCAGCAGCTTCCTGGGGGTCCTCGATGCGCAGTATTTT. It encodes CASSFLGVLDAQYF.

The V call is TRBV7-9, the J call TRBJ1-1; D call uncertain. Germline assignment: CDR1 SEHNR and CDR2 FQNEAQ (reference sequence). This CDR3 is 12 amino acids long. V was trimmed by 4 bases and J by 6 bases, leaving 9 bases between them. The CDR3 reads CASSSRIAEAFF. Here the CDR3 DNA reads TGTGCCAGCAGCTCCCGAATCGCTGAAGCTTTCTTT.

This chain joins TRBV9 and TRBJ1-1, with D uncertain. The CDR3 totals 16 residues. Germline V gene data show CDR1 as SGDLS and CDR2 as YYNGEE. Trimming took 3 bases from V and 1 from J, leaving 16 bases between them. The CDR3, as DNA: TGTGCCAGCAGCGGGGAGGGAATTCGTTCGAACACTGAAGCTTTCTTT. Its translation: CASSGEGIRSNTEAFF.